These 20 T cell receptor beta chains were sequenced from one sample in a study of blood T cells in healthy people across ages. A sample-barcoded 5' primer and a J-beta primer mix were used in a second PCR of about 6 to 11 cycles. A single record per CDR3 protein comes from TCRdb applying MiXCR to the 5' RACE reads. The data show approximately 760,000 distinct CDR3 sequences, roughly 25% seen once. These data were also reused for a study on T cells of mothers and their children.

Sequenced input: blood. Every receptor here comes from a boy between 10 and 17 years old in good health.

This clonotype was detected a few times. V and J are TRBV10-3 and TRBJ2-3, with D perhaps TRBD2 (6 bases). The CDR3 runs to 13 residues. Germline V gene data show CDR1 as ENHRY and CDR2 as SYGVKD. V shed 3 bases and J shed 4 bases, with 8 bases lying between them. CDR3 DNA: TGTGCCATCAGTGATGGGGAGGCAGATACGCAGTATTTT. It codes for CAISDGEADTQYF.

This clonotype showed up just a few times. The gene calls are TRBV4-1 and TRBJ1-5; the D is unclear. The CDR3 spans 15 residues. V lost 0 bases, J lost 9 bases, and 15 bases lay in between. CDR1 MGHRA and CDR2 YSYEKL come from the germline V gene. The CDR3 loop reads CASSQDPTILGPQHF. DNA of the CDR3: TGCGCCAGCAGCCAAGATCCCACGATTTTAGGGCCCCAGCATTTT.

This clonotype was seen a handful of times. The rearrangement joins TRBV7-9 to TRBJ2-2, with D unclear. Deletions cut 3 bases from V and 7 bases from J, with 12 bases between. CDR1 and CDR2 (germline): SEHNR, FQNEAQ (reference sequence). This CDR3 region has 14 residues. The CDR3 reads CASSLAALSGELFF. The CDR3, as DNA: TGTGCCAGCAGCTTGGCTGCTCTAAGCGGGGAGCTGTTTTTT.

The chain couples TRBV7-9 to TRBJ2-7, with D maybe TRBD2 (6 bases). Trimming shortened V by 1 base and J by 0 bases, and 16 bases separated the two germline ends. The CDR3 length is 17 residues. CDR1 is SEHNR and CDR2 is FQNEAQ in the germline V gene (reference sequence). The CDR3 nucleotides read TGTGCCAGCAGCTTAGAGGAGGGCAGGGTTGTCTCCTACGAGCAGTACTTC. This gives the protein CASSLEEGRVVSYEQYF.

The chain uses TRBV14 and TRBJ2-1; the match to TRBD2 covers 10 bases. The V segment lost 5 bases and the J segment 2 bases; nucleotides outside the gene matches: 6. The CDR3 length is 16 residues. Germline lookup yields CDR1 SGHDN and CDR2 FVKESK. CDR3 region: CASSTRTSGAYNEQFF. In nucleotides, the CDR3 is TGTGCCAGCAGCACCAGGACTAGCGGAGCCTACAATGAGCAGTTCTTC.

This chain links TRBV29-1 with TRBJ1-2; unclear D gene. The CDR3 contains 11 residues. Germline V gene lookup returns CDR1 SQVTM and CDR2 ANQGSEA. V lost 8 bases and J 4 bases, leaving 11 bases between the germline ends. The CDR3: CSLLTFYGYTF. DNA for the CDR3: TGCAGCCTACTCACCTTCTATGGCTACACCTTC. The full variable domain, rest sourced from reference TRBV29-1 and TRBJ1-2, is SAVISQKPSRDICQRGTSLTIQCQVDSQVTMMFWYRQQPGQSLTLIATANQGSEATYESGFVIDKFPISRPNLTFSTLTVSNMSPEDSSIYLCSLLTFYGYTFGSGTRLTVV.

This clonotype showed up many times. DNA of the CDR3: TGTGCCAGCAGCCGGACGGCCTCCTACGAGCAGTACTTC. Its protein product is CASSRTASYEQYF. The V call is TRBV4-2, the J call TRBJ2-7; D is undetermined. The germline V and J ends were trimmed by 4 bases and 0 bases, with 7 bases remaining between them. The CDR3 covers 13 residues. CDR1 and CDR2 from the germline V gene are LGHNA and YNFKEQ.

V usage is TRBV2 and J usage is TRBJ2-1; TRBD1 matches at 8 bases. The germline V gene has CDR1 SNHLY and CDR2 FYNNEI. J lost 10 bases, V lost 7 bases, and 12 bases had no gene match. This CDR3 is 14 amino acids long. The CDR3 DNA follows: TGTGCCAGCACGTCCGGACAGGGTTTTAGGGAGCAGTTCTTC. Translation: CASTSGQGFREQFF.

The chain links TRBV7-2 to TRBJ2-1; the match to TRBD2 covers 7 bases. The J call may not be correct, given that the DNA end is closer to TRBJ2-7. This CDR3 is 15 amino acids long. Germline V gene lookup returns CDR1 SGHTA and CDR2 FQGNSA. The CDR3 nucleotides are TGTGCCAGCAGCTTAGCGGGAGGGAATACCTACGAGCAGTACTTC. Its protein is CASSLAGGNTYEQYF.

This clonotype was detected only a few times. The chain uses TRBV6-5 and TRBJ2-7; 8 bases fit TRBD2. CDR3 length equals 14 residues. Trimming cost V 2 bases and J 5 bases; bases outside gene matches: 5. Germline CDR1 reads MNHEY; CDR2 reads SVGAGI. CDR3 nucleotides: TGTGCCAGCAGTTACCAGATTAGCGGGGACGAGCAGTACTTC. Translating it yields CASSYQISGDEQYF.

The table lists this clonotype with a few counts. The V gene is TRBV7-9, the J gene TRBJ2-1, with D possibly being TRBD2 (6 bases). The V gene lost 4 bases and the J gene lost 1 base, with 23 bases spanning the gap. Germline CDR1 reads SEHNR; CDR2 reads FQNEAQ (reference sequence). The CDR3 consists of 19 residues. CDR3 sequence reads: CASSSPGGLSGRSYNEQFF. The CDR3 DNA reads TGTGCCAGCAGCTCGCCTGGGGGACTCAGCGGAAGATCCTACAATGAGCAGTTCTTC.

A word on this clonotype: The CDR3 ends on some other residue instead of the conserved phenylalanine or tryptophan, so this is likely a read error. This sequence joins TRBV14 and TRBJ2-5; weak D call: TRBD1 (6 bases). CDR3 size: 17 residues. The germline V gene encodes CDR1 SGHDN and CDR2 FVKESK. V lost 4 bases to trimming and J lost 4 bases, with 22 bases between them. CDR3 residues: CASSLDRGPGVVETQYL. In nucleotides, the CDR3 is TGTGCCAGCAGCCTTGACCGTGGGCCAGGGGTCGTAGAGACCCAGTACCTC.

The chain links TRBV20-1 to TRBJ2-5, with D perhaps being TRBD1 or TRBD2 (5 bases each). The DNA end is a closer match to TRBJ2-7, so the J assignment may be wrong. Germline CDR1 is DFQATT and CDR2 is SNEGSKA (reference sequence). The CDR3 has 13 residues. The CDR3 coding sequence is TGCAGTGCTAGGGGGGTGGATCCCTACGAGCAGTACTTC. Its protein product is CSARGVDPYEQYF.

This clonotype was picked up many times. This chain joins TRBV7-2 and TRBJ2-6; D ambiguous. CDR1 and CDR2 from the germline V gene are SGHTA and FQGNSA. The CDR3 covers 18 residues. V dropped 5 bases and J dropped 2 bases, with 19 bases sitting between them. CDR3 nucleotide sequence: TGTGCCAGCAGCCCATACCCGCGTCACCCGACTGGGGCCAACGTCCTGACTTTC. This sequence encodes CASSPYPRHPTGANVLTF.

This clonotype was seen only a few times. The chain employs TRBV4-2 and TRBJ2-2; TRBD1 aligns across 10 bases. The length of the CDR3 is 17 residues. CDR1 and CDR2 (germline): LGHNA, YNFKEQ. V dropped 0 bases and J dropped 7; count of bases not matched to a gene: 8. CDR3 nucleotide sequence: TGTGCCAGCAGCCAAGACAAAGGGGGACAGGGGAACGGGGAGCTGTTTTTT. Protein: CASSQDKGGQGNGELFF.

This clonotype was observed a handful of times. The J gene is TRBJ2-5, the V gene TRBV27, with 8 bases fitting TRBD2. The DNA end is more similar to TRBJ2-1, so the J call may be wrong. Germline V gives CDR1 MNHEY, CDR2 SMNVEV (reference sequence). The CDR3 loop spans 16 amino acids. The CDR3 sequence: CASSPPPGLVSGEQFF. Written as DNA, the CDR3 is TGTGCCAGCAGTCCGCCTCCGGGACTAGTGAGTGGTGAGCAGTTCTTC.

This clonotype was observed a few times. V gene TRBV12-3 or TRBV12-4 combines with J gene TRBJ2-7, with TRBD2 matching 9 bases. The V gene end was trimmed by 6 bases and the J gene end by 6 bases; junction bases not matched to a gene: 9. This CDR3 is 14 amino acids long. As DNA, the CDR3 is TGTGCCAGCAGAACCGGGACTAGCCCCTCCGAGCAGTACTTC. Translating it yields CASRTGTSPSEQYF.

This clonotype was detected only a few times. The genes are TRBV10-3 and TRBJ2-6; 10 positions match TRBD1. The CDR3 loop spans 17 amino acids. Looked up from germline, CDR1 is ENHRY and CDR2 is SYGVKD. The ends lost 3 bases at V and 2 bases at J; junction bases unmatched: 4. The CDR3 is CAISEKTGGAGANVLTF. The DNA of the CDR3 is TGTGCCATCAGTGAAAAGACAGGGGGCGCTGGGGCCAACGTCCTGACTTTC.

This clonotype was picked up a small number of times. This sequence joins TRBV20-1 and TRBJ2-1, with 9 bases matching TRBD2. V dropped 5 bases and J dropped 4; count of bases not matched to a gene: 9. This CDR3 has 15 amino acids. Germline V lookup: CDR1 DFQATT, CDR2 SNEGSKA (reference sequence). CDR3 region: CSASHLAGEYNEQFF. As DNA, the CDR3 is TGCAGTGCTTCCCATTTAGCGGGGGAATACAATGAGCAGTTCTTC.

The sample holds a few counts of this clonotype. The chain joins TRBV7-9 to TRBJ2-5; D is perhaps TRBD2 (5 bases). TRBJ2-1 explains the end of the DNA better; the J call may be wrong. Germline V gives CDR1 SEHNR, CDR2 FQNEAQ (reference sequence). The CDR3 consists of 15 residues. The CDR3 DNA reads as TGTGCCAGCAGCTTAGAACGGGAAGGCTACAATGAGCAGTTCTTC. Translated: CASSLEREGYNEQFF.